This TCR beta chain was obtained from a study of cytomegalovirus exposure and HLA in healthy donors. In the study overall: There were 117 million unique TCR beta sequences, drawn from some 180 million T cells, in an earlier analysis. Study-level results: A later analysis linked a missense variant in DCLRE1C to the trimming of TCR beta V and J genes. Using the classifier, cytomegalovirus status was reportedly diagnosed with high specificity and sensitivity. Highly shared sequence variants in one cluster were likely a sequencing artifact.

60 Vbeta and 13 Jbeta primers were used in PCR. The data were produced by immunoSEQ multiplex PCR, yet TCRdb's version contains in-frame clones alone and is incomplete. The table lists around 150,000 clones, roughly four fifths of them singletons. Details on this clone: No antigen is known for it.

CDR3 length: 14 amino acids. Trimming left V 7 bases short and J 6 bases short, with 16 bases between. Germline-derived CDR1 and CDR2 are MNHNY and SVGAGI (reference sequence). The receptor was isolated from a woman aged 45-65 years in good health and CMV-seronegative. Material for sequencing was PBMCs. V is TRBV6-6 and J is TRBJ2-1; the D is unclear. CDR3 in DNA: TGTGCCAGCAAAGAGACTCAGTCCCCCAATGAGCAGTTCTTC. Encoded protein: CASKETQSPNEQFF.